This paragraph covers one T cell receptor beta chain sequence. What antigen it recognizes has not been identified. Base qualities are missing; no much larger clone stands one base away. TCRbeta CDR3 regions were amplified from genomic DNA using the immunoSEQ Assay, a bias-controlled multiplex PCR. The source study handled its data this way. Within the assay, amplification of reference gene primers was used to estimate how many nucleated cells each sample contained. To quantify the absolute abundance of each unique TCRbeta CDR3 rearrangement, sequence reads were collapsed and filtered. Productive Simpson clonality was computed per sample as the square root of Simpson's diversity index over productive rearrangements. TCRdb holds this immuneACCESS table with in-frame rearrangements only. Some clones are missing; in checked studies, unresolved V genes explain under half, and the rest has no known cause. V and J calls plus clone size are reproduced from that table; the DNA served to infer D and trimming. This sample holds 130,000 or so clones; 85% to 90% were observed only once. In total, the top ten clones hold roughly a quarter of the sample.

The sample is drawn from a study of blood T cell repertoires in COVID-19 (dated by TCRdb to 2019 to 2021). The study in broad terms: Collaborator samples came from the United States, Italy and Spain and covered acute and convalescent phases of COVID-19. The repertoires were released in a freely available public database meant as a resource for research on the immune response to SARS-CoV-2. HLA class I and class II types, where available, came from metadata supplied by the sample provider rather than from assay-based typing. The samples were drawn from two sources: the first 160 participants of the ongoing ImmuneRACE study, and 1,000 to 1,500 subjects contributed by 6 global collaborators. A de-identified subject ID, COVID-19 status, age in years and sex were almost always included in the sample metadata. Subjects who had been exposed to COVID-19, were actively infected with it, or had recovered from it provided the deeply sampled blood TCRbeta repertoires that made up the dataset. The material from the prospective study consisted of cDNA or gDNA derived from T cells, B-cell-depleted T cells, or PBMCs. On the study overall, not on this receptor specifically: The quantity of clinical and demographic metadata differed by source and by participant and was supplied without curation.

Trimming removed 3 bases from V and 4 bases from J; the gene matches leave 7 bases unexplained. CDR3 length: 15 amino acids, cysteine to phenylalanine. CDR3 DNA only is kept here, 45 bases in frame from base 1. CDR1 and CDR2, per the germline V gene, are MDHEN and SYDVKM. Whole blood was collected in K2EDTA tubes by collaborating institutions according to the institutions' own protocols. For TCRbeta analysis, collaborators shipped samples as frozen whole blood, isolated PBMCs, or DNA extracted from either of those sample types. The sample comprised peripheral blood. This clonotype originated in a man between 70 and 80 years old with active or convalescent COVID-19. The chain is encoded by TRBV28 joined to TRBJ1-1; 8 nucleotides in the junction match TRBD1. The sequenced DNA: TGTGCCAGCAGTTTTCAGGGGGCTGTGGGCACTGAAGCTTTCTTT. It codes for CASSFQGAVGTEAFF.